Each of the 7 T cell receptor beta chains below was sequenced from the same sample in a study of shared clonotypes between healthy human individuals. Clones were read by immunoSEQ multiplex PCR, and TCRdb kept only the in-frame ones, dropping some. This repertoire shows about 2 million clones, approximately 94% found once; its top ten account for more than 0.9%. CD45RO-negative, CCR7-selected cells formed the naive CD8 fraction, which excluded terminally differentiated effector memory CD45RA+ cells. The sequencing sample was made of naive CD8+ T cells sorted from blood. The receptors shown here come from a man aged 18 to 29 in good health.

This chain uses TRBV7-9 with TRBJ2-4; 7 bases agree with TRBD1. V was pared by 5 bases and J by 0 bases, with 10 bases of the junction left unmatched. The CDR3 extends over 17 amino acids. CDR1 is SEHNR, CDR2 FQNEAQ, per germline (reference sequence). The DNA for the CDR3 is TGTGCCAGCAGCGGTAATACCCGACAGGGAGCCAAAAACATTCAGTACTTC. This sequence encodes CASSGNTRQGAKNIQYF.

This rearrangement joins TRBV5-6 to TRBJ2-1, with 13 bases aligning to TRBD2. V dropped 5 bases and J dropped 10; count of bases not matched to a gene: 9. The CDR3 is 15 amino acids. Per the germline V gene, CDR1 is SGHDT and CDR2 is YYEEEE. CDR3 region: CASRFGLAGVGEQFF. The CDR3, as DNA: TGTGCCAGCAGATTTGGACTAGCGGGAGTAGGGGAGCAGTTCTTC.

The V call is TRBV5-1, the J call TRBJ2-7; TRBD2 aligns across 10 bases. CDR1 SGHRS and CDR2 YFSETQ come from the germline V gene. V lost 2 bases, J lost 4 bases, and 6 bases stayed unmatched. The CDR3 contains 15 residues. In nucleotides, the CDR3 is TGCGCCAGCAGCTTCACGGCTAGCGGGAGTTACGAGCAGTACTTC. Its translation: CASSFTASGSYEQYF. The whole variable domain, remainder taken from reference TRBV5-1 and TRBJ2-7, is KAGVTQTPRYLIKTRGQQVTLSCSPISGHRSVSWYQQTPGQGLQFLFEYFSETQRNKGNFPGRFSGRQFSNSRSEMNVSTLELGDSALYLCASSFTASGSYEQYFGPGTRLTVT.

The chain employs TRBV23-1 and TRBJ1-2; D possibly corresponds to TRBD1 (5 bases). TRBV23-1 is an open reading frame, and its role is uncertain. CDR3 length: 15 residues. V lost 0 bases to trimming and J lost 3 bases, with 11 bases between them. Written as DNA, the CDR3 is TGCGCCAGCAGTCAATCTCATGAAGGGGACTATGGCTACACCTTC. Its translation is CASSQSHEGDYGYTF.

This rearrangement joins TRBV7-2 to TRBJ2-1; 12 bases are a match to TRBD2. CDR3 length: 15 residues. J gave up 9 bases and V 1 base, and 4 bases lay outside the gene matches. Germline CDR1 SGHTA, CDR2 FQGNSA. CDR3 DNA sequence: TGTGCCAGCAGCTTAGAACTAGCGGGGGGCTCTGAGCAGTTCTTC. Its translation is CASSLELAGGSEQFF.

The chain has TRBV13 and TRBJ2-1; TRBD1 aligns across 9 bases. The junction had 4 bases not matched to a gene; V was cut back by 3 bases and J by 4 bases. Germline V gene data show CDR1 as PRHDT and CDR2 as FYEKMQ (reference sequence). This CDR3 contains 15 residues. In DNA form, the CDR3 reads TGTGCCAGCAGCTTGGCAGGGACAGGGTACAATGAGCAGTTCTTC. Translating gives CASSLAGTGYNEQFF. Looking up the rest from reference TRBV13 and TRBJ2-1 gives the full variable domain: AAGVIQSPRHLIKEKRETATLKCYPIPRHDTVYWYQQGPGQDPQFLISFYEKMQSDKGSIPDRFSAQQFSDYHSELNMSSLELGDSALYFCASSLAGTGYNEQFFGPGTRLTVL.

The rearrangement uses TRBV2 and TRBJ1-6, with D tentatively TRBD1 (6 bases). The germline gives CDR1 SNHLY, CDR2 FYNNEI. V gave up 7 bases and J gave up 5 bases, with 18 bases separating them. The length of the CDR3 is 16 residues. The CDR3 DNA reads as TGTGCCAGCAAAGCAACGACAGGATATAATAATTCACCCCTCCACTTT. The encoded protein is CASKATTGYNNSPLHF.